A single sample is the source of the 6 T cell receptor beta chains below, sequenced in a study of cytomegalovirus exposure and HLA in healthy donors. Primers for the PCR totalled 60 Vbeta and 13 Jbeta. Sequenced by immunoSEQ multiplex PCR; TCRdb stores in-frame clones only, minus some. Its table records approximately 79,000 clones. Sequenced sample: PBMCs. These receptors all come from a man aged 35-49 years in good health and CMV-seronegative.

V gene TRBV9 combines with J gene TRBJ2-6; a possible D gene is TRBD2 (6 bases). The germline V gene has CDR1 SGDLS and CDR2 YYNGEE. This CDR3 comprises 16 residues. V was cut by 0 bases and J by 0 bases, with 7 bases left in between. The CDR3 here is CASSVVGGSGANVLTF. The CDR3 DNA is TGTGCCAGCAGCGTAGTCGGGGGCTCTGGGGCCAACGTCCTGACTTTC.

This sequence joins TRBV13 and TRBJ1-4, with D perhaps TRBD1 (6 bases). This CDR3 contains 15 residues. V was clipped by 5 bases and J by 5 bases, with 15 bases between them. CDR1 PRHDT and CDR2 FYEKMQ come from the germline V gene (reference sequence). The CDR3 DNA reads TGTGCCAGCAGCGGACGTATAGGGGGAAATGAAAAACTGTTTTTT. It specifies CASSGRIGGNEKLFF. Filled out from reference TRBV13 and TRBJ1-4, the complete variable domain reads AAGVIQSPRHLIKEKRETATLKCYPIPRHDTVYWYQQGPGQDPQFLISFYEKMQSDKGSIPDRFSAQQFSDYHSELNMSSLELGDSALYFCASSGRIGGNEKLFFGSGTQLSVL.

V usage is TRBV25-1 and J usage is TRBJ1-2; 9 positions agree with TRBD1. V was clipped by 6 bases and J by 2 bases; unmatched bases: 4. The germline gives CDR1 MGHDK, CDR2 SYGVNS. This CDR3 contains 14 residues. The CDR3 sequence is CASSDRGMNYGYTF. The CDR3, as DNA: TGTGCCAGCAGCGACAGGGGGATGAACTATGGCTACACCTTC.

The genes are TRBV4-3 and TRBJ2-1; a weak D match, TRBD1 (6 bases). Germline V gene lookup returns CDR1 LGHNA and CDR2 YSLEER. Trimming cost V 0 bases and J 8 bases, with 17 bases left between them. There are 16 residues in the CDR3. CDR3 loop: CASSQDVRQESHEQFF. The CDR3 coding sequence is TGCGCCAGCAGCCAAGATGTACGACAGGAAAGCCATGAGCAGTTCTTC.

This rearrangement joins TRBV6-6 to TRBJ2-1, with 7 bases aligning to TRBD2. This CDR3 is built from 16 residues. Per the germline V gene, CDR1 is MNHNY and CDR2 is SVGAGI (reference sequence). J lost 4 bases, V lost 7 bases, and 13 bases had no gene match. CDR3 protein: CASIKTIGRVYNEQFF. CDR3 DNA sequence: TGTGCCAGCATCAAAACCATTGGGAGGGTGTACAATGAGCAGTTCTTC.

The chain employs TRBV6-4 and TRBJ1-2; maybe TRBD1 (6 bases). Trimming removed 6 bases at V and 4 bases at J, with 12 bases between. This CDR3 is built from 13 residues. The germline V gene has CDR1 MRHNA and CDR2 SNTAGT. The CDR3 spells CASSPDRGYGYTF. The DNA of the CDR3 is TGTGCCAGCAGCCCGGACAGAGGCTATGGCTACACCTTC.